Presented here are 30 T cell receptor beta chains from one specimen sequenced in a study of OX40 agonist ivuxolimab in advanced cancers. Sequenced by immunoSEQ multiplex PCR; TCRdb stores in-frame clones only, minus some. The sample has around 60,000 clones, 84% seen once. Sample: CD4+ or CD8+ T cells sorted from blood, taken in a trial of the OX40 agonist ivuxolimab. Every receptor here comes from an adult with an advanced solid tumor such as melanoma, head and neck, liver or kidney cancer.

The V and J genes are TRBV5-6 and TRBJ1-1, with D tentatively TRBD1 (5 bases). Germline V gene lookup returns CDR1 SGHDT and CDR2 YYEEEE. Trimming removed 2 bases at V and 5 bases at J, with 16 bases between. The CDR3 loop spans 15 amino acids. The CDR3 loop reads CASSFRGTLATEAFF. CDR3 nucleotides: TGTGCCAGCAGCTTCCGAGGGACTTTGGCGACTGAAGCTTTCTTT.

The table lists this clone with a count of one. V usage is TRBV29-1 and J usage is TRBJ1-1; D gene uncertain. The CDR3 totals 13 residues. V lost 7 bases and J lost 1, with 13 bases in between. Looked up from germline, CDR1 is SQVTM and CDR2 is ANQGSEA. The CDR3 sequence: CSGQGGSNTEAFF. The CDR3 DNA is TGCAGCGGTCAAGGCGGGTCGAACACTGAAGCTTTCTTT.

The J gene is TRBJ2-5, the V gene TRBV27, with 8 bases identical to TRBD2. V shed 6 bases and J 5 bases; nucleotides not matched to a gene: 8. CDR1 and CDR2 from the germline V gene are MNHEY and SMNVEV (reference sequence). The CDR3 totals 14 residues. CDR3 sequence: CASRVAGLKETQYF. The DNA of the CDR3 is TGTGCCAGCAGGGTAGCGGGGCTAAAGGAGACCCAGTACTTC.

The chain couples TRBV5-6 to TRBJ1-6; D is unresolved. CDR3 length equals 12 residues. The germline CDR1 and CDR2 sequences are SGHDT and YYEEEE. V shed 0 bases and J shed 13 bases, with 8 bases lying between them. Written as DNA, the CDR3 is TGTGCCAGCAGCTTGGGGCAAGCGCCCCTCCACTTT. Translation: CASSLGQAPLHF.

In its sample, this clone was seen once. CDR3 nucleotide sequence: TGTGCCAGTAGTATACGGAATTTAGGGGAAGCTTTCTTT. It translates to CASSIRNLGEAFF. The V gene is TRBV19, the J gene TRBJ1-1; D uncertain. The CDR3 spans 13 residues. Looked up from germline, CDR1 is LNHDA and CDR2 is SQIVND (reference sequence). V was clipped by 2 bases and J by 8 bases, with 12 bases between them.

The rearrangement uses TRBV10-3 and TRBJ2-3; D is unclear. V was cut by 6 bases and J by 0 bases, with 13 bases left in between. This CDR3 region has 15 residues. Germline V lookup: CDR1 ENHRY, CDR2 SYGVKD. CDR3 in amino acids: CAIRNPAGSTDTQYF. CDR3 in DNA: TGTGCCATCAGAAACCCCGCAGGTAGCACAGATACGCAGTATTTT.

The rearrangement joins TRBV27 to TRBJ1-5, with TRBD1 as a possible D gene (6 bases). The CDR3 loop spans 15 amino acids. Germline V gene lookup returns CDR1 MNHEY and CDR2 SMNVEV (reference sequence). V gave up 1 base and J gave up 5 bases, with 12 bases separating them. CDR3 sequence: CASSLLGGGDQPQHF. The CDR3 bases are TGTGCCAGCAGTTTATTAGGGGGTGGGGATCAGCCCCAGCATTTT.

This chain links TRBV21-1 with TRBJ2-7; the table's D call, TRBD2, was not checked against the DNA. TRBV21-1 is a pseudogene. The CDR3 covers 15 residues. CDR3 bases: TGTGCCAGCAGCAAAGCGGTGCGGGGGGGCCACGAGCAGTACTTC. Encoded protein: CASSKAVRGGHEQYF.

The CDR3 nucleotides are TGTGCCAGCAGGTACGAGGCTAACGAGCAGTTCTTC. Translation gives CASRYEANEQFF. V gene TRBV5-6 combines with J gene TRBJ2-1; D not resolved. V shed 5 bases and J shed 10 bases, with 13 bases lying between them. In germline, CDR1 is SGHDT, CDR2 YYEEEE. CDR3 size: 12 residues. Full variable domain (rest looked up from reference TRBV5-6 and TRBJ2-1): DAGVTQSPTHLIKTRGQQVTLRCSPKSGHDTVSWYQQALGQGPQFIFQYYEEEERQRGNFPDRFSGHQFPNYSSELNVNALLLGDSALYLCASRYEANEQFFGPGTRLTVL.

The chain combines TRBV19 with TRBJ1-1, with no clear D. The CDR3 runs to 16 residues. Deletions cut 4 bases from V and 1 base from J, with 16 bases between. Germline CDR1 and CDR2: LNHDA and SQIVND (reference sequence). In DNA, the CDR3 is TGTGCCAGTAGTAAACGGGGAGCGCTGTCGAACACTGAAGCTTTCTTT. It specifies CASSKRGALSNTEAFF.

V is TRBV5-1 and J is TRBJ1-4; D might be TRBD1 (5 bases). Germline CDR1 reads SGHRS; CDR2 reads YFSETQ. The CDR3 spans 15 residues. Trimming cost V 0 bases and J 5 bases, with 11 bases left between them. CDR3 nucleotide sequence: TGCGCCAGCAGCTTGGGGCAGGGAATCAATGAAAAACTGTTTTTT. As protein: CASSLGQGINEKLFF.

This sequence joins TRBV7-2 and TRBJ1-6; no clear D gene. Deletions cut 0 bases from V and 14 bases from J, with 8 bases between. The CDR3 sequence is 12 residues long. In germline, CDR1 is SGHTA, CDR2 FQGNSA. The CDR3 DNA sequence: TGTGCCAGCAGCTTAGCGCGCAACACCCTCCACTTT. It is translated as CASSLARNTLHF.

This clone was recorded only once. The V call is TRBV18, the J call TRBJ1-3; 9 bases align to TRBD1. J lost 0 bases, V lost 2 bases, and 5 bases had no gene match. Germline CDR1 reads KGHSH; CDR2 reads LQKENI. The CDR3 extends over 17 amino acids. CDR3 coding DNA: TGTGCCAGCTCACCATGGGACAGGGCCAGCTCTGGAAACACCATATATTTT. Encoded protein: CASSPWDRASSGNTIYF.

This clone has only a few counts. The chain uses TRBV5-6 and TRBJ2-3; D may be TRBD2 (6 bases). The length of the CDR3 is 16 residues. Trimming took off 0 bases at V and 1 base at J, with 12 bases between the two ends. From germline, CDR1 is SGHDT and CDR2 YYEEEE. CDR3: CASSLAWASGTDTQYF. The DNA of the CDR3 is TGTGCCAGCAGCTTGGCGTGGGCTAGCGGCACAGATACGCAGTATTTT. The complete variable domain, with remaining parts taken from reference TRBV5-6 and TRBJ2-3, reads DAGVTQSPTHLIKTRGQQVTLRCSPKSGHDTVSWYQQALGQGPQFIFQYYEEEERQRGNFPDRFSGHQFPNYSSELNVNALLLGDSALYLCASSLAWASGTDTQYFGPGTRLTVL.

The chain uses TRBV5-1 and TRBJ2-4; 7 nucleotides match TRBD2. V shed 2 bases and J 6 bases; nucleotides not matched to a gene: 2. CDR1 is SGHRS and CDR2 is YFSETQ in the germline V gene. The CDR3 consists of 13 residues. The CDR3: CASSLAGRNIQYF. CDR3 DNA: TGCGCCAGCAGCTTAGCGGGACGAAACATTCAGTACTTC.

The chain is built from TRBV5-4 and TRBJ2-3; no reliable D call. This CDR3 region has 13 residues. Germline CDR1 reads SGHNT; CDR2 reads YYREEE (reference sequence). V was trimmed by 2 bases and J by 1 base, leaving 5 bases between them. This chain's CDR3 is CASSFARTDTQYF. CDR3 nucleotides: TGTGCCAGCAGCTTCGCCCGCACAGATACGCAGTATTTT.

V usage is TRBV10-3 and J usage is TRBJ2-1; 10 bases map to TRBD2. This CDR3 contains 15 residues. The J segment lost 3 bases and the V segment lost 8 bases, leaving 7 bases of the junction unmatched. Germline CDR1 is ENHRY and CDR2 is SYGVKD. Here the CDR3 reads CAIRGSGGDYNEQFF. The DNA of the CDR3 is TGTGCCATCCGGGGAAGCGGGGGGGACTACAATGAGCAGTTCTTC.

The table lists this clone with a count of one. The chain carries TRBV6-5 and TRBJ1-5; D is uncertain. V lost 10 bases and J 2 bases, leaving 12 bases between the germline ends. There are 13 residues in the CDR3. In germline, CDR1 is MNHEY, CDR2 SVGAGI. The CDR3 DNA is TGTGCCACCTCGTGGTCCGGCAATCAGCCCCAGCATTTT. This translates into CATSWSGNQPQHF.

Of note for this clone: The junction does not match germline at one end; this may be a read error. The rearrangement links TRBV6-6 to TRBJ1-3; TRBD1 matches 7 bases. The germline V gene has CDR1 MNHNY and CDR2 SVGAGI (reference sequence). This CDR3 has 14 amino acids. CDR3 sequence reads: CAGSAGGSGNTIYF. DNA for the CDR3: TGTGCCGGCAGTGCAGGGGGCTCTGGAAACACCATATATTTT.

The chain joins TRBV2 to TRBJ1-2; no reliable D call. The V gene lost 3 bases and the J gene lost 8 bases, with 13 bases spanning the gap. The CDR3 covers 13 residues. Looked up from germline, CDR1 is SNHLY and CDR2 is FYNNEI. CDR3: CASSDPPNGGYTF. As DNA, the CDR3 is TGTGCCAGCAGTGACCCTCCCAACGGCGGCTACACCTTC.

This sequence joins TRBV28 and TRBJ1-5, with D perhaps matching TRBD1 (6 bases). CDR3 length: 14 amino acids. Trimming took off 7 bases at V and 7 bases at J, with 17 bases between the two ends. From germline, CDR1 is MDHEN and CDR2 SYDVKM. CDR3 sequence reads: CASTIGGARQPQHF. The CDR3 bases are TGTGCCAGCACCATCGGGGGGGCGAGGCAGCCCCAGCATTTT.

The chain has TRBV5-1 and TRBJ1-4; TRBD1 matches 10 bases. V was pared by 5 bases and J by 5 bases, with 3 bases of the junction left unmatched. The CDR3 runs to 14 residues. Germline V gene lookup returns CDR1 SGHRS and CDR2 YFSETQ. The CDR3 DNA reads as TGCGCCAGCAGTACGGGACAGGGGAATGAAAAACTGTTTTTT. Its translation: CASSTGQGNEKLFF.

This chain uses TRBV9 with TRBJ2-4; the D gene is possibly TRBD1 (6 bases). The germline CDR1 and CDR2 sequences are SGDLS and YYNGEE. V lost 2 bases and J 9 bases, leaving 15 bases between the germline ends. The CDR3 is made up of 14 amino acids. CDR3: CASSVEQGFGIQYF. The DNA of the CDR3 is TGTGCCAGCAGCGTCGAACAGGGATTTGGCATTCAGTACTTC.

The chain recombines TRBV10-1 with TRBJ2-5; maybe TRBD2 (5 bases). Trimming pared 6 bases from V and 2 bases from J, leaving 13 bases between. The CDR3 spans 14 residues. Germline V CDR1 and CDR2: WNHNN, SYGVQD (reference sequence). The CDR3 sequence is CASRGRGPQETQYF. DNA of the CDR3: TGCGCCAGCAGGGGGAGAGGGCCTCAAGAGACCCAGTACTTC.

This clone was detected only once. DNA for the CDR3: TGTGCCAGTAGTCCCGGGGGGACAGGGATACTTTCACCCCTCCACTTT. As protein: CASSPGGTGILSPLHF. The chain joins TRBV19 to TRBJ1-6, with 9 nucleotides matching TRBD1. The germline gives CDR1 LNHDA, CDR2 SQIVND (reference sequence). After removal of 5 bases from V and 9 bases from J, the junction contained 11 bases not matched to a gene. This CDR3 is 16 amino acids long.

The V gene is TRBV19, the J gene TRBJ1-2, with 7 bases fitting TRBD1. This CDR3 spans 13 amino acids. J lost 5 bases, V lost 2 bases, and 2 bases had no gene match. Per the germline V gene, CDR1 is LNHDA and CDR2 is SQIVND (reference sequence). CDR3 protein: CASSITGQYGYTF. CDR3 coding DNA: TGTGCCAGTAGTATAACGGGACAGTATGGCTACACCTTC.

This clone was recorded once. The CDR3 region has the DNA TGTGCCAGCAGCTTAGGGAACCTCTGGACAGGGCACACCGGGGAGCTGTTTTTT. Its translation is CASSLGNLWTGHTGELFF. The chain links TRBV7-2 to TRBJ2-2, with TRBD1 matching over 8 bases. The CDR3 totals 18 residues. Germline assignment: CDR1 SGHTA and CDR2 FQGNSA. Germline trimming cut 1 base from V and 3 bases from J; bases unmatched to any gene: 10.

This chain uses TRBV15 with TRBJ1-4; D gene ambiguous. The CDR3 contains 13 residues. Between the trimmed V and J ends, which lost 0 bases and 12 bases, there was a span of 11 bases. Germline lookup yields CDR1 LNHNV and CDR2 YYDKDF (reference sequence). CDR3 region: CATSRDRPRELFF. CDR3 sequence (DNA): TGTGCCACCAGCAGAGATAGGCCGCGCGAACTGTTTTTT.

The rearrangement uses TRBV10-3 and TRBJ2-7; no clear D. Trimming removed 6 bases from V and 2 bases from J, with 8 bases in between. CDR3 size: 12 residues. The germline V gene has CDR1 ENHRY and CDR2 SYGVKD. This CDR3 is CAIRGPTYEQYF. The CDR3 coding sequence is TGTGCCATCAGAGGGCCAACCTACGAGCAGTACTTC.

The J gene is TRBJ1-6, the V gene TRBV15; D uncertain. V was clipped by 5 bases and J by 5 bases, with 13 bases between them. The CDR3 consists of 15 residues. Germline V gene data show CDR1 as LNHNV and CDR2 as YYDKDF (reference sequence). The CDR3 reads CATSGIMSDNSPLHF. In DNA form, the CDR3 reads TGTGCCACCAGCGGTATAATGAGCGATAATTCACCCCTCCACTTT.